This entry is about one T cell receptor (beta chain). This specimen belongs to a study of blood T cell repertoires in COVID-19. Study in general: Samples representing acute and convalescent COVID-19 were sourced from the United States, Italy and Spain. The analysed material was cDNA or gDNA that came from T cells, B-cell-depleted T cells, or PBMCs.

Authors' analysis steps: Researchers report that nucleated cell counts were estimated from reference gene primer amplification. Profiling relied on immunoSEQ multiplex PCR, and the TCRdb table lists in-frame clones only, not all of them. That table furnishes V, J and clone size, whereas the DNA furnished D and trimming. The sample lists 40,000 to 55,000 clones, about 89% occurring once. This TCR was recovered from a man between 65 and 85 years old with active COVID-19. Source material: peripheral blood.

CDR3 nucleotides: TGTGCCAGCAGCTTAGGGTGGGGGGGAAGCACAGATACGCAGTATTTT. Encoded protein: CASSLGWGGSTDTQYF. The chain carries TRBV7-2 and TRBJ2-3; 7 positions match TRBD2. CDR1 and CDR2 (germline): SGHTA, FQGNSA. The CDR3 extends over 16 amino acids. Trimming cost V 1 base and J 0 bases; bases outside gene matches: 4.